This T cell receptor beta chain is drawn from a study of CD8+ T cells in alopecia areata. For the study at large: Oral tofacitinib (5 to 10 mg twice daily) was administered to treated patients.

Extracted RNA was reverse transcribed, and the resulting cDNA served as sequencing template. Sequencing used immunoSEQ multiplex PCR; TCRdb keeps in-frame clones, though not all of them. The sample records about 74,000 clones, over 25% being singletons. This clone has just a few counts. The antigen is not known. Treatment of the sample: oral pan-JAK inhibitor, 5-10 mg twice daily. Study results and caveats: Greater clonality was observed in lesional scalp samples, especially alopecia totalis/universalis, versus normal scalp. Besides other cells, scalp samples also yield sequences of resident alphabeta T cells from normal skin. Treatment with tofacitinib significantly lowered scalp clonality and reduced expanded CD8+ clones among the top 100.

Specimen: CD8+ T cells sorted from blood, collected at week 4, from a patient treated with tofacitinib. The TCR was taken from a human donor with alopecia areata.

The CDR3 sequence: CSVPRESSYNEQFF. The CDR3 DNA is TGCAGCGTCCCGAGGGAATCTTCCTACAATGAGCAGTTCTTC. This chain links TRBV29-1 with TRBJ2-1; possible D gene TRBD2, 5 bases. This CDR3 contains 14 residues. CDR1 SQVTM and CDR2 ANQGSEA come from the germline V gene. With 6 bases removed from V and 1 base from J, the gap between germline ends came to 13 bases.